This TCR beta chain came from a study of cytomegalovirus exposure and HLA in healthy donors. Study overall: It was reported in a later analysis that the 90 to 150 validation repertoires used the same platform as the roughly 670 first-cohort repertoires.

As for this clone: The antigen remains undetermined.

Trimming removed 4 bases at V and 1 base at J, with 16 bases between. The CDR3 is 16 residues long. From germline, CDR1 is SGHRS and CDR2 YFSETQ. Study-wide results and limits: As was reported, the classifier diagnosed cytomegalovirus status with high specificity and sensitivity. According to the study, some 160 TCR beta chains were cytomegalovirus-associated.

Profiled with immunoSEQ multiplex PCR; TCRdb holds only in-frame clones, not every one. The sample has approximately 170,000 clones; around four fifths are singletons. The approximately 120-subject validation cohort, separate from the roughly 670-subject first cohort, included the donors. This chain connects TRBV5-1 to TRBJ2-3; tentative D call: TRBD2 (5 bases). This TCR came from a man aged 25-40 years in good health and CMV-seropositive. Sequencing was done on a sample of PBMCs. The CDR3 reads CASSVALRTGTDTQYF. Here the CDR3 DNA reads TGCGCCAGCAGCGTGGCCCTTAGGACTGGCACAGATACGCAGTATTTT.